The clone carrying this T cell receptor beta chain was counted a single time. Clones were sequenced by immunoSEQ multiplex PCR, and TCRdb holds only the in-frame ones, with some missing. Among tens of thousands of clones listed, 85% to 95% were seen once. The data belong to a study of technical replicates of blood from a handful of donors. Germline values: CDR1 GTSNPN, CDR2 SVGIG (reference sequence). CDR3 length: 13 residues. Unmatched junction bases numbered 8, after V lost 5 bases and J lost 5 bases. The gene calls are TRBV30 and TRBJ2-5, with 7 bases identical to TRBD1. This TCR derives from a human donor in good health. The specimen sequenced was T cells isolated from PBMCs. This chain's CDR3 is CAWAQNRGETQYF. CDR3 nucleotide sequence: TGTGCCTGGGCTCAGAACAGGGGCGAGACCCAGTACTTC.